The 25 T cell receptor beta chains below were found in one sample sequenced in a study of CD8 T cells in ankylosing spondylitis. TCRdb independently ran MiXCR on the 5' RACE reads; one entry per CDR3 protein. The sample records some 38,000 distinct CDR3 sequences, roughly 3.1% being singletons. The material sequenced was blood, either unsorted or a sorted T cell fraction (not recorded which). The origin of the receptors is a male donor with ankylosing spondylitis or in good health (not recorded which).

This clonotype was found many times. The chain recombines TRBV9 with TRBJ2-2; no firm D call. The CDR3 covers 15 residues. Germline-derived CDR1 and CDR2 are SGDLS and YYNGEE. With 3 bases removed from V and 5 bases from J, the gap between germline ends came to 14 bases. The CDR3 sequence is CASSAIAVVTGELFF. In DNA form, the CDR3 reads TGTGCCAGCAGCGCAATTGCTGTGGTGACCGGGGAGCTGTTTTTT.

This clonotype has a count of ten or more. This rearrangement joins TRBV9 to TRBJ2-3; D may be TRBD1 (5 bases). CDR3 length: 16 residues. Germline lookup yields CDR1 SGDLS and CDR2 YYNGEE. With 0 bases removed from V and 4 bases from J, the gap between germline ends came to 15 bases. CDR3 sequence (DNA): TGTGCCAGCAGCGTAGCTACTGGGGCTACAGCAGATACGCAGTATTTT. It yields the protein CASSVATGATADTQYF.

In its sample, this clonotype was seen many times. The chain joins TRBV9 to TRBJ2-1, with 9 bases that match TRBD2. CDR3 length equals 15 residues. Germline lookup yields CDR1 SGDLS and CDR2 YYNGEE. V trimming: 0 bases; J trimming: 7 bases; junction bases outside the gene matches: 5. CDR3 bases: TGTGCCAGCAGCGTAGCCGGCGGGAGGGGAAATGAGCAGTTCTTC. Its translation is CASSVAGGRGNEQFF.

This clonotype was recorded many times. The V and J genes are TRBV9 and TRBJ2-3; no clear D gene. Per germline, CDR1 SGDLS and CDR2 YYNGEE. With 0 bases removed from V and 4 bases from J, the gap between germline ends came to 9 bases. The CDR3 is 14 amino acids. In DNA, the CDR3 is TGTGCCAGCAGCGTAGAAGTGGTCGCAGATACGCAGTATTTT. Protein sequence: CASSVEVVADTQYF.

The gene calls are TRBV9 and TRBJ2-5; 7 bases align to TRBD2. Germline V gene lookup returns CDR1 SGDLS and CDR2 YYNGEE. This CDR3 contains 13 residues. V gave up 7 bases and J gave up 3 bases; unmatched junction bases: 6. CDR3 coding DNA: TGTGCCAGCGAGTCGGCGGGGGAAGAGACCCAGTACTTC. Its translation is CASESAGEETQYF.

This clonotype was seen repeatedly, ten times or more. This chain uses TRBV9 with TRBJ1-2; D ambiguous. Trimming took 0 bases from V and 2 from J, leaving 8 bases between them. The CDR3 is 14 residues long. CDR1 SGDLS and CDR2 YYNGEE come from the germline V gene. The CDR3 DNA reads TGTGCCAGCAGCGTAGGATCCCAGAACTATGGCTACACCTTC. Amino acids: CASSVGSQNYGYTF. The whole variable domain, remainder taken from reference TRBV9 and TRBJ1-2, is DSGVTQTPKHLITATGQRVTLRCSPRSGDLSVYWYQQSLDQGLQFLIQYYNGEERAKGNILERFSAQQFPDLHSELNLSSLELGDSALYFCASSVGSQNYGYTFGSGTRLTVV.

This clonotype was recorded at least ten times. The chain uses TRBV9 and TRBJ1-6; TRBD1 aligns across 9 bases. CDR3 length: 16 amino acids. Germline values: CDR1 SGDLS, CDR2 YYNGEE. J gave up 2 bases and V 3 bases, and 3 bases lay outside the gene matches. DNA for the CDR3: TGTGCCAGCAGCGCGACAGGGGGGACCTATAATTCACCCCTCCACTTT. Encoded protein: CASSATGGTYNSPLHF.

This clonotype was seen many times. The chain has TRBV9 and TRBJ1-4; no definite D call. V was pared by 0 bases and J by 0 bases, with 6 bases between. The CDR3 loop spans 15 amino acids. The germline V gene has CDR1 SGDLS and CDR2 YYNGEE. The CDR3, as DNA: TGTGCCAGCAGCGTAGATACAACAACTAATGAAAAACTGTTTTTT. Translating it yields CASSVDTTTNEKLFF.

Ten or more counts support this clonotype. The V gene is TRBV9, the J gene TRBJ2-2; D may match TRBD1 or TRBD2 (5 bases each). The CDR3 runs 15 residues. Trimming left V 3 bases short and J 4 bases short, with 13 bases between. Germline V gene data show CDR1 as SGDLS and CDR2 as YYNGEE. The chain's CDR3 is CASSGTWGFTGELFF. CDR3 nucleotides: TGTGCCAGCAGCGGAACATGGGGGTTCACCGGGGAGCTGTTTTTT.

This clonotype was seen repeatedly, ten times or more. The chain has TRBV9 and TRBJ2-1; 8 nucleotides match TRBD1. Germline CDR1 reads SGDLS; CDR2 reads YYNGEE. The ends lost 1 base at V and 5 bases at J; junction bases unmatched: 2. The CDR3 runs to 14 residues. Here the CDR3 reads CASSVTGGNNEQFF. In DNA, the CDR3 is TGTGCCAGCAGCGTAACAGGGGGTAACAATGAGCAGTTCTTC.

This clonotype was observed many times. The chain employs TRBV9 and TRBJ2-1; D unclear. Trimming left V 0 bases short and J 2 bases short, with 9 bases between. Germline V gene sequence: CDR1 SGDLS, CDR2 YYNGEE. The CDR3 covers 15 residues. CDR3 loop: CASSVDYPPYNEQFF. The CDR3 DNA reads TGTGCCAGCAGCGTAGACTACCCCCCCTACAATGAGCAGTTCTTC. The entire variable domain, with the rest obtained from reference TRBV9 and TRBJ2-1, is as follows: DSGVTQTPKHLITATGQRVTLRCSPRSGDLSVYWYQQSLDQGLQFLIQYYNGEERAKGNILERFSAQQFPDLHSELNLSSLELGDSALYFCASSVDYPPYNEQFFGPGTRLTVL.

The V gene is TRBV9, the J gene TRBJ2-5; TRBD1 might be the D (5 bases). Germline CDR1 SGDLS, CDR2 YYNGEE. Trimming left V 0 bases short and J 3 bases short, with 12 bases between. The CDR3 is 15 residues long. In nucleotides, the CDR3 is TGTGCCAGCAGCGTAGGACCGACAGAAAAAGAGACCCAGTACTTC. Its translation: CASSVGPTEKETQYF.

This clonotype was observed at least ten times. The J gene is TRBJ1-1, the V gene TRBV9; unclear D gene. Deletions cut 4 bases from V and 5 bases from J, with 15 bases between. CDR3 size: 14 residues. Germline CDR1 is SGDLS and CDR2 is YYNGEE. Here the CDR3 reads CASSPGSTRTEAFF. Written as DNA, the CDR3 is TGTGCCAGCAGCCCCGGGTCCACCAGGACTGAAGCTTTCTTT.

This clonotype was recorded many times. CDR3 nucleotide sequence: TGTGCCAGCAGCTCGGGACTTCTGAGGGATCAGCCCCAGCATTTT. Residues: CASSSGLLRDQPQHF. This sequence joins TRBV9 and TRBJ1-5, with a possible D match to TRBD1 (5 bases). V was pared by 4 bases and J by 5 bases, with 16 bases between. Germline V gene data show CDR1 as SGDLS and CDR2 as YYNGEE. The CDR3 consists of 15 residues.

This clonotype was found many times. This chain uses TRBV9 with TRBJ2-1; 8 positions match TRBD1. Per the germline V gene, CDR1 is SGDLS and CDR2 is YYNGEE. V was clipped by 4 bases and J by 1 base; unmatched bases: 4. CDR3 length equals 15 residues. CDR3 protein: CASSPTGVSYNEQFF. The CDR3 nucleotides are TGTGCCAGCAGCCCGACAGGGGTTTCCTACAATGAGCAGTTCTTC.

This clonotype was detected many times. The chain uses TRBV9 and TRBJ2-2; D tentatively reads TRBD1 or TRBD2 (6 bases each). V gave up 4 bases and J gave up 4 bases, with 17 bases separating them. Germline V lookup: CDR1 SGDLS, CDR2 YYNGEE. The CDR3 extends over 16 amino acids. The chain's CDR3 is CASSPRGGTLTGELFF. DNA for the CDR3: TGTGCCAGCAGCCCCCGAGGGGGGACTCTCACCGGGGAGCTGTTTTTT.

This clonotype was seen just once. It is likely a read error, because the conserved phenylalanine at the end of the CDR3 is missing. This chain uses TRBV9 with TRBJ2-3; D tentatively fits TRBD1 or TRBD2 (5 bases each). The V gene lost 6 bases and the J gene lost 4 bases, with 18 bases spanning the gap. Germline CDR1 and CDR2: SGDLS and YYNGEE. The CDR3 has 15 amino acids. CDR3 sequence: CASNGGDQVADTQYC. CDR3 sequence (DNA): TGTGCCAGCAATGGTGGGGACCAAGTGGCAGATACGCAGTATTGT.

The J gene is TRBJ1-2, the V gene TRBV9, with D perhaps matching TRBD1 (5 bases). The ends were cut back, 0 bases at V and 7 bases at J, with 13 bases in the middle. Per the germline V gene, CDR1 is SGDLS and CDR2 is YYNGEE. The CDR3 is made up of 14 amino acids. Here the CDR3 DNA reads TGTGCCAGCAGCGTAGCTGAGGGGCTGGCTGGCTACACCTTC. Translation gives CASSVAEGLAGYTF.

At least ten counts were recorded for this clonotype. The chain joins TRBV14 to TRBJ2-7; 7 nucleotides align to TRBD1. CDR1 is SGHDN and CDR2 is FVKESK in the germline V gene. This CDR3 contains 15 residues. V was pared by 8 bases and J by 2 bases, with 12 bases of the junction left unmatched. CDR3 nucleotides: TGTGCCAGCCTCACCGACAGGGATGCCGCCTACGAGCAGTACGTC. It specifies CASLTDRDAAYEQYV.

At least ten counts were recorded for this clonotype. This chain connects TRBV9 to TRBJ2-1; perhaps TRBD1 as D (5 bases). The CDR3 loop spans 15 amino acids. V shed 4 bases and J shed 0 bases, with 11 bases lying between them. Germline V gene sequence: CDR1 SGDLS, CDR2 YYNGEE. The CDR3 DNA sequence: TGTGCCAGCAGCCTACAGGCGAGCTCCTACAATGAGCAGTTCTTC. Amino acids: CASSLQASSYNEQFF.

This clonotype has a handful of counts. The chain combines TRBV9 with TRBJ2-1; 9 bases match TRBD1. V lost 7 bases, J lost 6 bases, and 8 bases stayed unmatched. CDR1 is SGDLS and CDR2 is YYNGEE in the germline V gene. The CDR3 has 14 amino acids. The CDR3 here is CASEYGTGSNEQFF. The DNA of the CDR3 is TGTGCCAGCGAGTACGGGACAGGGAGCAATGAGCAGTTCTTC.

The sample holds many counts of this clonotype. V gene TRBV9 combines with J gene TRBJ2-5; 11 bases are a match to TRBD2. The CDR3 has 15 residues. Losses at the gene ends were 2 bases for V and 4 bases for J; bases not matched to a gene: 4. Germline CDR1 reads SGDLS; CDR2 reads YYNGEE. The CDR3 region is CASSVTSGSGETQYF. The DNA of the CDR3 is TGTGCCAGCAGCGTTACTAGCGGGAGTGGAGAGACCCAGTACTTC.

This clonotype has a count of ten or more. The V and J genes are TRBV9 and TRBJ2-2; 15 bases fit TRBD2. In germline, CDR1 is SGDLS, CDR2 YYNGEE. The CDR3 length is 20 residues. V lost 4 bases and J lost 4; bases outside the gene matches: 14. CDR3 in amino acids: CASSRQTPGLAGGGTGELFF. CDR3 DNA sequence: TGTGCCAGCAGCAGACAGACTCCGGGACTAGCGGGAGGTGGCACCGGGGAGCTGTTTTTT.

This clonotype was seen many times. The gene calls are TRBV9 and TRBJ2-1; D may be TRBD1 or TRBD2 (6 bases each). CDR1 and CDR2 (germline): SGDLS, YYNGEE. Trimming removed 2 bases at V and 8 bases at J, with 20 bases between. The CDR3 length is 16 residues. In DNA form, the CDR3 reads TGTGCCAGCAGCGTCTCGGGGGCGGAGGGACTCGATGAGCAGTTCTTC. It is translated as CASSVSGAEGLDEQFF. The whole variable domain, filled in from reference TRBV9 and TRBJ2-1, reads DSGVTQTPKHLITATGQRVTLRCSPRSGDLSVYWYQQSLDQGLQFLIQYYNGEERAKGNILERFSAQQFPDLHSELNLSSLELGDSALYFCASSVSGAEGLDEQFFGPGTRLTVL.

This clonotype was detected many times. Here the CDR3 DNA reads TGTGCCAGCAGCGCAAGACTAGCGGCCTACAATGAGCAGTTCTTC. It is translated as CASSARLAAYNEQFF. The chain combines TRBV9 with TRBJ2-1; 9 positions agree with TRBD2. Trimming cost V 3 bases and J 2 bases; bases outside gene matches: 3. The CDR3 consists of 15 residues. Germline assignment: CDR1 SGDLS and CDR2 YYNGEE.